These 13 T cell receptor beta chains were sequenced from one sample in a study of T cells in women clearing cervical HPV infection. Clones were read by immunoSEQ multiplex PCR, and TCRdb kept only the in-frame ones, dropping some. The sample shows roughly 35,000 clones, and 1.7% sits with its ten largest clones. Sequencing used blood buffy coat. These receptors originate from a woman aged 18 to 69 with a cervical HPV16 infection that either progressed to CIN3+ or cleared (not recorded which).

Remarks on this clone: The read comes to an end 3 residues before the CDR3 does, leaving the germline J gene to fill in the end. This chain connects TRBV2 to TRBJ2-4; 7 positions match TRBD1. The germline V gene encodes CDR1 SNHLY and CDR2 FYNNEI. CDR3 size: 15 residues. The sequenced CDR3 bases are TGTGCCAGCAGCCTAAGGGGACAGAATAACTATGGT. Residues: CASSLRGQNNYG. Given in full, the CDR3 is CASSLRGQNNYGQYF. Full variable domain (outside the CDR3, taken from reference TRBV2 and TRBJ2-4): EPEVTQTPSHQVTQMGQEVILRCVPISNHLYFYWYRQILGQKVEFLVSFYNNEISEKSEIFDDQFSVERPDGSNFTLKIRSTKLEDSAMYFCASSLRGQNNYGQYFGAGTRLSVL.

CDR3: CSARDRERGEKLFF. The DNA read from the CDR3 is TGCAGTGCTAGAGACAGGGAGCGAGGGGAAAAA. V is TRBV20-1 and J is TRBJ1-4, with D perhaps TRBD1 (5 bases). The read is 3 residues too short to cover the CDR3 end, so that end is filled in from the germline J gene. Trimming pared 0 bases from V and 8 bases from J, leaving 13 bases between. The CDR3 contains 14 residues. The germline V gene has CDR1 DFQATT and CDR2 SNEGSKA (reference sequence).

With respect to this clone: The read falls 3 residues short of the CDR3 end, and the missing part is taken from the germline J gene. The V and J genes are TRBV20-1 and TRBJ2-7, with D perhaps matching TRBD1 (5 bases). V lost 2 bases and J lost 3, with 5 bases in between. The length of the CDR3 is 11 residues. Germline CDR1 DFQATT, CDR2 SNEGSKA (reference sequence). CDR3 DNA, as far as it was read: TGCAGTGCTAGACAGGGCTACGAG. It is translated as CSARQGYE. The entire CDR3 protein is CSARQGYEQYF.

About this clone itself: The CDR3 end falls 3 residues outside the read, so it is completed with the germline J gene. J is TRBJ2-7 and V is TRBV7-8; 7 positions agree with TRBD1. V shed 5 bases, J shed 3 bases, and the junction held 13 bases outside the gene matches. Germline CDR1 is SGHVS and CDR2 is FQNEAQ. The CDR3 is 16 amino acids. CDR3 DNA, as far as it was read: TGTGCCAGCAGCCGGGACAGTGCAACCTCGTACTACGAG. Its translation is CASSRDSATSYYE. The entire CDR3 sequence reads CASSRDSATSYYEQYF.

Concerning this clone itself: The read gets to within 3 residues of the CDR3 end, and the germline J gene fills in the rest. The chain carries TRBV7-2 and TRBJ1-2, with D possibly being TRBD1 (5 bases). CDR1 and CDR2 (germline): SGHTA, FQGNSA. The CDR3 is made up of 15 amino acids. CDR3 amino acids: CASSFTSGDSYDYTF. The DNA read from the CDR3 is TGTGCCAGCAGCTTTACTAGCGGGGACTCCTACGAC.

As regards this clone: The CDR3 end lies 3 residues beyond the end of the read and is filled in from the germline J gene. The rearrangement links TRBV2 to TRBJ2-1; 9 nucleotides match TRBD2. Trimming cost V 1 base and J 7 bases; bases outside gene matches: 5. The CDR3 totals 15 residues. CDR1 and CDR2 from the germline V gene are SNHLY and FYNNEI. The CDR3: CASSEGRGGPNEQFF. Incomplete CDR3 DNA: TGTGCCAGCAGTGAAGGGCGGGGGGGGCCTAATGAG.

Concerning this clone: The CDR3 goes on 3 residues after the read ends, and that part is filled in from the germline J gene. V is TRBV6-2 or TRBV6-3 and J is TRBJ1-4, with D possibly matching TRBD1 (5 bases). Germline-derived CDR1 and CDR2 are MNHEY and SVGEGT. The CDR3 runs 14 residues. The V gene lost 5 bases and the J gene lost 8 bases, with 15 bases spanning the gap. The CDR3 bases that were read are TGTGCCAGCAGTACCTCGAGGGGCGGAGAAAAA. It is translated as CASSTSRGGEK. The full CDR3 sequence reads CASSTSRGGEKLFF.

Notes on this clone: Coverage ceases 3 residues before the CDR3 finishes, and the germline J gene fills in the end. The J gene is TRBJ1-5, the V gene TRBV20-1, with 10 bases identical to TRBD1. V gave up 4 bases and J gave up 0 bases; unmatched junction bases: 9. In germline, CDR1 is DFQATT, CDR2 SNEGSKA (reference sequence). This CDR3 is built from 17 residues. CDR3 DNA, as far as it was read: TGCAGTGCTATCGACAGGGGGCCGCGAAATAGCAATCAGCCC. This gives the protein CSAIDRGPRNSNQP. The full CDR3 reads CSAIDRGPRNSNQPQHF.

Worth noting for this clone: The read is 3 residues too short to cover the CDR3 end, so that end is filled in from the germline J gene. The V and J genes are TRBV7-2 and TRBJ2-7; 8 nucleotides line up with TRBD2. The CDR3 has 15 amino acids. The germline V gene encodes CDR1 SGHTA and CDR2 FQGNSA. Losses at the gene ends were 2 bases for V and 2 bases for J; bases not matched to a gene: 5. Here the CDR3 reads CASSLYRGGAYEQYF. The covered CDR3 bases are TGTGCCAGCAGCTTATACCGGGGGGGAGCCTACGAG.

Concerning this clone itself: The read halts 3 residues ahead of the CDR3 end, with the missing end drawn from the germline J gene. V is TRBV19 and J is TRBJ2-2; 8 positions match TRBD1. The CDR3 runs 16 residues. Per germline, CDR1 LNHDA and CDR2 SQIVND (reference sequence). The CDR3 loop reads CASSAGQGGPNEKLFF. CDR3 bases read: TGTGCCAGTAGTGCCGGACAGGGCGGGCCTAATGAAAAG. Full variable domain (outside the CDR3, taken from reference TRBV19 and TRBJ2-2): DGGITQSPKYLFRKEGQNVTLSCEQNLNHDAMYWYRQDPGQGLRLIYYSQIVNDFQKGDIAEGYSVSREKKESFPLTVTSAQKNPTAFYLCASSAGQGGPNEKLFFGEGSRLTVL.

Incomplete CDR3 DNA: TGTGCCAGCAGCTCTGAGGGGTACACCGGGGAG. Protein sequence: CASSSEGYTGE. The CDR3 in full is CASSSEGYTGELFF. This chain connects TRBV11-2 to TRBJ2-2; D tentatively reads TRBD1 or TRBD2 (5 bases each). The read halts 3 residues ahead of the CDR3 end, with the missing end drawn from the germline J gene. CDR1 is SGHAT and CDR2 is FQNNGV in the germline V gene. This CDR3 comprises 14 residues. Deletions cut 4 bases from V and 3 bases from J, with 9 bases between.

The DNA read from the CDR3 is TGTGCCAGCAGCCTGAACACCGGGGAG. Its translation is CASSLNTGE. In full, the CDR3 reads CASSLNTGELFF. The rearrangement uses TRBV7-9 and TRBJ2-2; D remains ambiguous. The CDR3 extends 3 residues past the end of the read, so its final part is completed from the germline J gene. The ends were cut back, 5 bases at V and 1 base at J, with 2 bases in the middle. The CDR3 contains 12 residues. Germline CDR1 is SEHNR and CDR2 is FQNEAQ (reference sequence).

As to this clone: The read ends 3 residues shy of where the CDR3 ends; the end is completed using the germline J gene. This chain links TRBV2 with TRBJ1-4; TRBD1 aligns across 9 bases. J gave up 7 bases and V 6 bases, and 9 bases lay outside the gene matches. Germline V gene data show CDR1 as SNHLY and CDR2 as FYNNEI. The CDR3 spans 15 residues. The CDR3 spells CASSEQGAPSEKLFF. Partial CDR3 DNA: TGTGCCAGCAGCGAACAGGGGGCGCCGAGTGAAAAA.